This T cell receptor (beta chain) was profiled in a study of cytomegalovirus exposure and HLA in healthy donors. It was with 60 Vbeta and 13 Jbeta primers that the PCR ran. Profiling relied on immunoSEQ multiplex PCR, and the TCRdb table lists in-frame clones only, not all of them. This sample has roughly 140,000 clones, with about three quarters found just once. As concerns this clone: Its target is not known.

The CDR3 consists of 17 residues. V lost 1 base and J 4 bases, leaving 20 bases between the germline ends. Germline values: CDR1 SGHTA, CDR2 FQGNSA. Study-level results: The study listed about 150 cytomegalovirus-associated TCR beta chains. Reported performance of the classifier showed diagnosis of cytomegalovirus status with high specificity and sensitivity. The presence/absence work took it that sequencing depth was about the same across donors. The study found most TCR sequences rare, yet found some public TCRs in many donors.

The chain combines TRBV7-2 with TRBJ2-7; the D gene is possibly TRBD1 (6 bases). Input material: PBMCs. The TCR sequence derives from a male donor in good health and CMV-seronegative. The CDR3 sequence is CASSLGAWTEQKYEQYF. The DNA for the CDR3 is TGTGCCAGCAGCTTAGGGGCGTGGACAGAGCAAAAGTACGAGCAGTACTTC.